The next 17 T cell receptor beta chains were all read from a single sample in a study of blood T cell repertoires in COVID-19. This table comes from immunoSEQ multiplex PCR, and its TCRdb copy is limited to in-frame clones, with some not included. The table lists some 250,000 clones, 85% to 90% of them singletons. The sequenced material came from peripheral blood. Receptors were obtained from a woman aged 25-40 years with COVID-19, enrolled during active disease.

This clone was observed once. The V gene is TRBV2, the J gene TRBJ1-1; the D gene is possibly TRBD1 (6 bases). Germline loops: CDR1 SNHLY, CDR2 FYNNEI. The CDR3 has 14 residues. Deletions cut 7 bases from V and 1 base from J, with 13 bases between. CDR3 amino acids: CASTLEGQNTEAFF. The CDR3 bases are TGTGCCAGCACCCTAGAGGGACAGAACACTGAAGCTTTCTTT.

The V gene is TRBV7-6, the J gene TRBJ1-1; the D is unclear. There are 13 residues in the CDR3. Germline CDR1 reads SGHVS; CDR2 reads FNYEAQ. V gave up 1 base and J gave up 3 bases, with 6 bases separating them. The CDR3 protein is CASSLDPDTEAFF. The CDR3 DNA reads TGTGCCAGCAGCTTAGACCCGGACACTGAAGCTTTCTTT. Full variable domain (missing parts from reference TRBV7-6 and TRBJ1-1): GAGVSQSPRYKVTKRGQDVALRCDPISGHVSLYWYRQALGQGPEFLTYFNYEAQQDKSGLPNDRFSAERPEGSISTLTIQRTEQRDSAMYRCASSLDPDTEAFFGQGTRLTVV.

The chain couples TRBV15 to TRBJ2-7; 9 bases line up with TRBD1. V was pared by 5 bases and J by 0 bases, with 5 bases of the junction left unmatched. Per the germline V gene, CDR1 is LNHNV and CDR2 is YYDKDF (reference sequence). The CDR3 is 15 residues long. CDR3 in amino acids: CATSQDRGSSYEQYF. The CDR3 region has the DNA TGTGCCACCAGCCAGGACAGGGGAAGCTCCTACGAGCAGTACTTC.

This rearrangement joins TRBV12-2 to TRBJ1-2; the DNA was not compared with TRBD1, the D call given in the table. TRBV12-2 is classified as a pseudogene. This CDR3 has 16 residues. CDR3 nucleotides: TGTGCAAGTCGCTTAGTTCGCCCAGGGGTATACTATGGCTACACCTTC. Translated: CASRLVRPGVYYGYTF.

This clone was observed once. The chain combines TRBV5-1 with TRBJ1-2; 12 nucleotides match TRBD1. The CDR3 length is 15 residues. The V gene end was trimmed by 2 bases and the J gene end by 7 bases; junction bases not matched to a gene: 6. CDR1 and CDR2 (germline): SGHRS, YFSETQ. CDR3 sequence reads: CASSFDGTGGGGYTF. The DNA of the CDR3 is TGCGCCAGCAGCTTCGACGGGACAGGGGGCGGTGGCTACACCTTC.

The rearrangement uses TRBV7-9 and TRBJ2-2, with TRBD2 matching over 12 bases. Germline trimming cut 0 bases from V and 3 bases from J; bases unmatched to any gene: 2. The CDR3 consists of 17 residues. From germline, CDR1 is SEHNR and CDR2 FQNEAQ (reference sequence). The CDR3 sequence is CASSLARLAGDTGELFF. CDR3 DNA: TGTGCCAGCAGCTTAGCCCGACTAGCGGGAGACACCGGGGAGCTGTTTTTT.

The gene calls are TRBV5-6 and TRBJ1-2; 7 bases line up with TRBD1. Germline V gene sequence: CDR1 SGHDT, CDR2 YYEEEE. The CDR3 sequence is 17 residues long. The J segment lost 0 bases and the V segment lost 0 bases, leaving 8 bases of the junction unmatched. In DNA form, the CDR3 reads TGTGCCAGCAGCTTGGGGGCAGGGGGTTACTCTAACTATGGCTACACCTTC. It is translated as CASSLGAGGYSNYGYTF.

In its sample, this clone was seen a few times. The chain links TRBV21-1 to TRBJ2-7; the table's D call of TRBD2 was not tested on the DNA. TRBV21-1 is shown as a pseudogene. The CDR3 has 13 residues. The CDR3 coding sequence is TGTGCCAGCAGGCGGTCCGCGGTTTACGAGCAGTACTTC. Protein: CASRRSAVYEQYF.

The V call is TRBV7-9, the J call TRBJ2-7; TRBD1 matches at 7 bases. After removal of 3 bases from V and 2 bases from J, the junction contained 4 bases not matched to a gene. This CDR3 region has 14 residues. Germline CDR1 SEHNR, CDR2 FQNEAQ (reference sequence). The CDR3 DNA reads TGTGCCAGCAGCTTCGGGACAGACACCTACGAGCAGTACTTC. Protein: CASSFGTDTYEQYF.

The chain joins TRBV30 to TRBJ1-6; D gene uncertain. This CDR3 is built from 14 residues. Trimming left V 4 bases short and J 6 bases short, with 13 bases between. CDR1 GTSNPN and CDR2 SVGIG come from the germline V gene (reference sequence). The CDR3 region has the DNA TGTGCCTGGATTCCCCGGGGAGGTAATTCACCCCTCCACTTT. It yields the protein CAWIPRGGNSPLHF. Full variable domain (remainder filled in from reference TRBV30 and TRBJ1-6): SQTIHQWPATLVQPVGSPLSLECTVEGTSNPNLYWYRQAAGRGLQLLFYSVGIGQISSEVPQNLSASRPQDRQFILSSKKLLLSDSGFYLCAWIPRGGNSPLHFGNGTRLTVT.

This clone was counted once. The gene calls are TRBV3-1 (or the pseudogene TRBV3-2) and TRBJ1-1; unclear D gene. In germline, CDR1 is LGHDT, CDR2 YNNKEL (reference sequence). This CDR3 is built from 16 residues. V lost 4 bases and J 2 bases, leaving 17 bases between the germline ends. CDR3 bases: TGTGCCAGCAGCCCTTGGCGGGGTTGGGGAAACACTGAAGCTTTCTTT. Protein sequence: CASSPWRGWGNTEAFF.

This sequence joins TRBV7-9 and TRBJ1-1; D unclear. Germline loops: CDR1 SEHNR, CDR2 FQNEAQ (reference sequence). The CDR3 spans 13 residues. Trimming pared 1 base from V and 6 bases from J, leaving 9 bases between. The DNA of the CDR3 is TGTGCCAGCAGCTTAGTAGCTCAGCCTGAAGCTTTCTTT. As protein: CASSLVAQPEAFF.

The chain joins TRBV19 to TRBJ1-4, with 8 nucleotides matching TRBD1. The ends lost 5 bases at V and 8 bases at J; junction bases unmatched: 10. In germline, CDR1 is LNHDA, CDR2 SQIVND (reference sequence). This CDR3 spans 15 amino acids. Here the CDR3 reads CASSQGAGLIEKLFF. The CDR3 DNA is TGTGCCAGTAGTCAGGGGGCGGGTTTGATCGAAAAACTGTTTTTT.

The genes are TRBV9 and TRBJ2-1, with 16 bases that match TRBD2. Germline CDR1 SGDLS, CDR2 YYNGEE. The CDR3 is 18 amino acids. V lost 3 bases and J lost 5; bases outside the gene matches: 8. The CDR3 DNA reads TGTGCCAGCAGCGAGGGACTAGCGGGGGGGCGATCGAACAATGAGCAGTTCTTC. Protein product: CASSEGLAGGRSNNEQFF. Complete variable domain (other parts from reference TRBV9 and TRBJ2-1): DSGVTQTPKHLITATGQRVTLRCSPRSGDLSVYWYQQSLDQGLQFLIQYYNGEERAKGNILERFSAQQFPDLHSELNLSSLELGDSALYFCASSEGLAGGRSNNEQFFGPGTRLTVL.

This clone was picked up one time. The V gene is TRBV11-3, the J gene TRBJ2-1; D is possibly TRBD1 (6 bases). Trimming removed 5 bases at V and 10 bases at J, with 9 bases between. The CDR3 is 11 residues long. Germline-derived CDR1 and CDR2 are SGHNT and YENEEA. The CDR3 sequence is CASSAGTEQFF. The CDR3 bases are TGTGCCAGCAGCGCAGGGACAGAGCAGTTCTTC.

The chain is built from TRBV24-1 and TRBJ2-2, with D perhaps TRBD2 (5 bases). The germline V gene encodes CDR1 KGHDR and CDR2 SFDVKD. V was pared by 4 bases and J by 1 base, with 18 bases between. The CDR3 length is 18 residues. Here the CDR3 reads CATSDPGVSWQNTGELFF. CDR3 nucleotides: TGTGCCACCAGTGACCCCGGGGTCTCGTGGCAGAACACCGGGGAGCTGTTTTTT.

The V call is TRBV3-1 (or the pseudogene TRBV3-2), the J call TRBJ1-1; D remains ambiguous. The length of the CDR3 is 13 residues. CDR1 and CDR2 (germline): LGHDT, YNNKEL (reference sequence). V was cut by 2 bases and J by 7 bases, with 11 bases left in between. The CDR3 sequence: CASSQRQVDEAFF. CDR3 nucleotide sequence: TGTGCCAGCAGCCAAAGGCAGGTGGATGAAGCTTTCTTT.